Following are 18 T cell receptor beta chains from one sample sequenced in a study of cytomegalovirus exposure and HLA in healthy donors. Vbeta (60) and Jbeta (13) primers were used in the PCR. Only in-frame clones appear in the TCRdb table, and some are missing; sequencing was by immunoSEQ multiplex PCR. This table has approximately 160,000 clones, roughly 80% appearing once. The specimen sequenced was PBMCs. All receptors come from a human donor in good health.

This clone was seen just once. This chain connects TRBV6-5 to TRBJ2-7, with 7 bases fitting TRBD2. After removal of 7 bases from V and 1 base from J, the junction contained 7 bases not matched to a gene. This CDR3 is 14 amino acids long. CDR1 is MNHEY and CDR2 is SVGAGI in the germline V gene. The CDR3 is CASISGGGSYEQYF. The CDR3 DNA follows: TGTGCCAGCATCTCGGGCGGGGGTTCCTACGAGCAGTACTTC.

This clone was recorded only once. The rearrangement uses TRBV7-8 and TRBJ2-7; 9 nucleotides agree with TRBD1. Per the germline V gene, CDR1 is SGHVS and CDR2 is FQNEAQ. J gave up 4 bases and V 5 bases, and 6 bases lay outside the gene matches. CDR3 length: 14 amino acids. CDR3 sequence reads: CASSPRDREYEQYF. The CDR3 DNA follows: TGTGCCAGCAGCCCCAGGGACAGGGAATACGAGCAGTACTTC.

This clone was picked up a small number of times. V and J are TRBV6-5 and TRBJ2-7; TRBD1 might be the D (6 bases). V lost 6 bases, J lost 2 bases, and 11 bases lay in between. CDR1 and CDR2 (germline): MNHEY, SVGAGI. This CDR3 contains 13 residues. In DNA form, the CDR3 reads TGTGCCAGCAGGTCGACAGGTACCTACGAGCAGTACTTC. Amino acids: CASRSTGTYEQYF.

V usage is TRBV27 and J usage is TRBJ2-6; D call uncertain. CDR1 and CDR2 (germline): MNHEY, SMNVEV (reference sequence). The CDR3 loop spans 15 amino acids. Trimming removed 5 bases from V and 0 bases from J, with 8 bases in between. The CDR3 sequence is CASSPSRSGANVLTF. CDR3 sequence (DNA): TGTGCCAGCAGTCCCTCCCGCTCTGGGGCCAACGTCCTGACTTTC.

The chain uses TRBV27 and TRBJ1-1; 10 bases are shared with TRBD1. The germline gives CDR1 MNHEY, CDR2 SMNVEV (reference sequence). CDR3 size: 14 residues. V was pared by 6 bases and J by 6 bases, with 7 bases of the junction left unmatched. The CDR3 region has the DNA TGTGCCAGCAGGGAGACAGGGGGCTTTTCTGAAGCTTTCTTT. Residues: CASRETGGFSEAFF.

This clone was picked up one time. The chain joins TRBV15 to TRBJ1-5, with 10 bases fitting TRBD1. The V and J ends lost 0 bases and 6 bases, in that order; junction bases with no gene match: 2. CDR1 and CDR2 (germline): LNHNV, YYDKDF (reference sequence). The CDR3 is 15 amino acids. The DNA for the CDR3 is TGTGCCACCAGCAGAGATCGACAGGGGGCTCAGCCCCAGCATTTT. Its translation is CATSRDRQGAQPQHF.

The V call is TRBV9, the J call TRBJ1-6, with 7 bases fitting TRBD1. CDR1 and CDR2 (germline): SGDLS, YYNGEE. V was clipped by 3 bases and J by 8 bases; unmatched bases: 5. This CDR3 contains 14 residues. CDR3 amino acids: CASSDTGDYSPLHF. The CDR3 nucleotides read TGTGCCAGCAGCGATACAGGGGATTATTCACCCCTCCACTTT.

The CDR3: CASSIYGQETQYF. The CDR3 bases are TGTGCCAGTAGTATTTACGGCCAAGAGACCCAGTACTTC. J is TRBJ2-5 and V is TRBV19; D gene unclear. Germline CDR1 and CDR2: LNHDA and SQIVND (reference sequence). This CDR3 region has 13 residues. V gave up 3 bases and J gave up 1 base, with 6 bases separating them.

The V and J genes are TRBV11-3 and TRBJ2-5; possible D gene TRBD2, 5 bases. V lost 5 bases, J lost 6 bases, and 13 bases lay in between. This CDR3 region has 13 residues. Per germline, CDR1 SGHNT and CDR2 YENEEA. For the CDR3, the DNA is TGTGCCAGCAGCGCCACTAGGTCGCAGACCCAGTACTTC. Translating gives CASSATRSQTQYF.

The chain joins TRBV5-6 to TRBJ1-1, with a tentative D call TRBD1 (5 bases). V was pared by 7 bases and J by 6 bases, with 22 bases between. CDR3 size: 15 residues. The germline V gene has CDR1 SGHDT and CDR2 YYEEEE. The chain's CDR3 is CASLLLAGGEAEAFF. CDR3 nucleotides: TGTGCCAGCCTCCTCTTGGCGGGGGGTGAAGCTGAAGCTTTCTTT.

The V call is TRBV6-1, the J call TRBJ1-1; perhaps TRBD1 as D (5 bases). CDR3 length: 13 amino acids. Germline-derived CDR1 and CDR2 are MNHNS and SASEGT. Trimming shortened V by 8 bases and J by 4 bases, and 14 bases separated the two germline ends. As DNA, the CDR3 is TGTGCCAGCCCTACAGGACCGAGCACTGAAGCTTTCTTT. This gives the protein CASPTGPSTEAFF.

The chain employs TRBV7-9 and TRBJ1-5, with 12 bases lining up with TRBD1. With V trimmed by 6 bases and J by 3 bases, 12 bases remained unmatched. The length of the CDR3 is 18 residues. CDR1 and CDR2 from the germline V gene are SEHNR and FQNEAQ (reference sequence). The chain's CDR3 is CASSTGTGGYRHNQPQHF. The CDR3 region has the DNA TGTGCCAGCAGTACCGGGACAGGGGGCTATAGGCACAATCAGCCCCAGCATTTT.

The V call is TRBV6-6, the J call TRBJ2-7, with D maybe TRBD1 (6 bases). The CDR3 length is 14 residues. CDR1 is MNHNY and CDR2 is SVGAGI in the germline V gene (reference sequence). With 7 bases removed from V and 0 bases from J, the gap between germline ends came to 13 bases. The CDR3 reads CASIKGEYSYEQYF. As DNA, the CDR3 is TGTGCCAGCATCAAGGGGGAATACTCCTACGAGCAGTACTTC.

The chain joins TRBV28 to TRBJ1-1; tentatively, D is TRBD1 (6 bases). V lost 7 bases and J 4 bases, leaving 19 bases between the germline ends. This CDR3 has 15 amino acids. Germline-derived CDR1 and CDR2 are MDHEN and SYDVKM. CDR3 amino acids: CASITGGASFTEAFF. DNA of the CDR3: TGTGCCAGCATTACGGGGGGGGCTTCTTTCACTGAAGCTTTCTTT.

This clone was recorded only once. V usage is TRBV5-4 and J usage is TRBJ2-5; weak D call: TRBD1 (6 bases). The J call is uncertain, as TRBJ2-7 better fits the DNA end. The CDR3 is 16 amino acids. The V gene's germline CDR1 is SGHNT and CDR2 YYREEE (reference sequence). The CDR3 reads CASSFLSGGQHYEQYF. In nucleotides, the CDR3 is TGTGCCAGCAGCTTTCTCTCTGGGGGCCAACACTACGAGCAGTACTTC.

This chain joins TRBV4-2 and TRBJ1-2; TRBD1 aligns across 7 bases. J lost 3 bases, V lost 4 bases, and 2 bases had no gene match. The CDR3 has 13 amino acids. Germline CDR1 and CDR2: LGHNA and YNFKEQ. For the CDR3, the DNA is TGTGCCAGCAGCCGAGGGGGCGACTATGGCTACACCTTC. Translating gives CASSRGGDYGYTF.

This chain joins TRBV18 and TRBJ2-2, with 7 nucleotides matching TRBD1. This CDR3 contains 16 residues. Trimming at V came to 0 bases and at J to 1 base, leaving 2 bases not matched to a gene. CDR1 KGHSH and CDR2 LQKENI come from the germline V gene. The CDR3 is CASSPPNRGNTGELFF. Written as DNA, the CDR3 is TGTGCCAGCTCACCACCGAACAGGGGGAACACCGGGGAGCTGTTTTTT. Using reference TRBV18 and TRBJ2-2 for the parts outside the CDR3, the full variable domain is NAGVMQNPRHLVRRRGQEARLRCSPMKGHSHVYWYRQLPEEGLKFMVYLQKENIIDESGMPKERFSAEFPKEGPSILRIQQVVRGDSAAYFCASSPPNRGNTGELFFGEGSRLTVL.

The chain links TRBV7-6 to TRBJ1-1; D might be TRBD1 (6 bases). The CDR3 length is 17 residues. Germline V gives CDR1 SGHVS, CDR2 FNYEAQ. The V end was cut by 1 base, the J end by 0 bases, with 15 bases between. The CDR3 region is CASSLETGLPMNTEAFF. The CDR3 bases are TGTGCCAGCAGCTTAGAGACAGGCTTGCCAATGAACACTGAAGCTTTCTTT.